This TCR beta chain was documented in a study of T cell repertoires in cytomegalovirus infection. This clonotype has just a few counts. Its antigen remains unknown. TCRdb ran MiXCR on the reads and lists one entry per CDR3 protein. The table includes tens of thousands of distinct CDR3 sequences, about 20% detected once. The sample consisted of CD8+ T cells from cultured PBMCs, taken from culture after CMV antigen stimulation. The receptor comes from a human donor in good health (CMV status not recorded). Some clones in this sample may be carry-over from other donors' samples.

The CDR3 region is CASSLSSPGESNQPQHF. CDR3 bases: TGTGCCAGCAGTTTAAGTTCTCCGGGCGAAAGCAATCAGCCCCAGCATTTT. The gene calls are TRBV27 and TRBJ1-5; no firm D call. V was pared by 2 bases and J by 1 base, with 15 bases between. The germline V gene encodes CDR1 MNHEY and CDR2 SMNVEV (reference sequence). This CDR3 is built from 17 residues.